The rows below give T cell receptor beta chains drawn from one sample of a study of T cells expressing NK-cell markers. TCRdb re-called the 5' RACE reads; every CDR3 protein appears as one record, without DNA. The table lists about 170,000 distinct CDR3 sequences. Sequencing was performed on blood T cells: a sorted CD56 or NKG2C T cell subset, CD4+ or CD8+ T cells, or bulk PBMC T cells (not recorded which). The source of these receptors is a man aged 18 to 70 in good health. CDR3s include the opening cysteine and the closing phenylalanine or tryptophan. Fields, in order: V gene, J gene, CDR3 protein.

TRBV7-8	TRBJ2-3	CASSPTPGRSTDTQYF
TRBV28	TRBJ2-2	CASSLERTSTGELFF
TRBV2	TRBJ2-5	CASSELQASGGGRAETQYF
TRBV7-9	TRBJ2-2	CASSLASPQGGELFF
TRBV6-5	TRBJ2-5	CASSYRPVGETQYF
TRBV6-1	TRBJ2-7	CASSGGTAFESSYEQYF
TRBV11-2	TRBJ2-1	CASSLVVYPDNEQFF
TRBV11-2	TRBJ2-5	CASSWTSGGLQETQYF
TRBV5-6	TRBJ2-7	CASSSGTVYEQYF
TRBV10-3	TRBJ2-3	CAISGSGGAGGSTDTQYF
TRBV15	TRBJ1-5	CATTPGGGSNQPQHF
TRBV7-2	TRBJ2-5	CASSFHIAGGQETQYF
TRBV2	TRBJ2-3	CANRTRLADTQYF
TRBV7-8	TRBJ2-1	CASSSWGQSSYNEQFF
TRBV7-7	TRBJ2-1	CASSSKAGGRFNEQFF
TRBV4-2	TRBJ2-5	CASSQDFRGPRETQYF
TRBV6-6	TRBJ2-7	CASSHTVTYEQYF
TRBV15	TRBJ1-5	CATRGENQPQHF
TRBV5-6	TRBJ2-7	CASSRPGTATYEQYF
TRBV7-6	TRBJ2-2	CASSLATGPGELFF
TRBV27	TRBJ2-1	CASSLSQESHNEQFF
TRBV7-9	TRBJ1-1	CASSPGTAQTEAFF
TRBV4-2	TRBJ2-3	CASSQGGERDTQYF
TRBV29-1	TRBJ2-7	CSGMDGYEQYF
TRBV28	TRBJ1-1	CASSFMQRGTEAFF
TRBV20-1	TRBJ2-5	CSALPGLAEVKKRPQYF
TRBV6-1	TRBJ2-3	CASSEVDGDTDTQYF
TRBV7-6	TRBJ2-2	CASSPSTGGGTGELFF
TRBV19	TRBJ1-6	CASSYGEGSPLHF
TRBV3-1	TRBJ2-3	CASSPGQGTHTDTQYF
TRBV4-1	TRBJ2-6	CASSQGANVLTF
TRBV5-4	TRBJ2-5	CASTLTGSEEETQYF
TRBV28	TRBJ2-1	CASSFADRGTEQFF
TRBV6-5	TRBJ2-7	CASSYRDGNEQYF
TRBV29-1	TRBJ2-3	CSVEDGTGGTDTQYF
TRBV5-1	TRBJ1-4	CASSLDRGWSEKLFF
TRBV6-4	TRBJ2-4	CASSEGSTGGAYNIQYF
TRBV12-3/TRBV12-4	TRBJ2-2	CASSLLAGGSRAGELFF
TRBV5-1	TRBJ1-6	CARGIRDGSSYNSPLHF
TRBV7-9	TRBJ2-1	CASSLASSYNEQFF
TRBV5-6	TRBJ2-1	CASSHRHTINEQFF
TRBV3-1	TRBJ2-2	CASSQDREAGGPGTGELFF
TRBV2	TRBJ1-4	CASKRQGRANEKLFF
TRBV18	TRBJ2-1	CASSHKGTGSYNEQFF
TRBV6-1	TRBJ1-1	CASRSQALNTEAFF
TRBV7-8	TRBJ2-7	CASSPRPPEGLEQYF
TRBV20-1	TRBJ2-3	CSASVQGAGTDTQYF
TRBV20-1	TRBJ1-4	CSARTQGTDGEKLFF
TRBV3-1	TRBJ2-7	CASSQRGVTYEQYF
TRBV11-1	TRBJ2-7	CASTSGTENYEQYF
TRBV9	TRBJ1-2	CASSTGQYLRGYTF
TRBV5-6	TRBJ1-5	CASSLSVHSNQPQHF
TRBV28	TRBJ2-7	CASSFMIRGAYEQYF
TRBV20-1	TRBJ1-1	CSALGFLLDTEAFF